This T cell receptor (beta chain) comes out of a study of T cell responses to AZD1222 COVID-19 vaccine. Whole-study findings and limits: Only five or six people who got AZD1222 tested seropositive at baseline. Sampling that yielded the repertoires occurred only after the peak T cell response. White British people made up most donors, females outnumbered males, and clonal diversity was possibly underestimated.

The protocol was immunoSEQ multiplex PCR, while the TCRdb copy is restricted to in-frame clones and leaves out a portion. The sample lists around 80,000 clones; 86% were seen once. As regards this clone: Its matching antigen is unknown.

Germline V lookup: CDR1 SEHNR, CDR2 FQNEAQ (reference sequence). J gave up 3 bases and V 6 bases, and 10 bases lay outside the gene matches. The CDR3 runs to 15 residues. The TCR comes from an adult in good health. The material sequenced was peripheral blood, taken on day 0 of AZD1222 vaccination. The gene calls are TRBV7-9 and TRBJ2-5; TRBD1 matches 7 bases. As DNA, the CDR3 is TGTGCCAGCAGAGCTCAAACAGGGGTTGAAGAGACCCAGTACTTC. It yields the protein CASRAQTGVEETQYF.